Each of the 22 T cell receptor beta chains below was sequenced from the same sample in a study of cytomegalovirus exposure and HLA in healthy donors. Vbeta (60) and Jbeta (13) primers were used in the PCR. Using immunoSEQ multiplex PCR, the repertoire was profiled, and TCRdb retains in-frame clones only, with some absent. The table records about 150,000 clones, around 79% of them present only once. The sequenced material came from PBMCs. These receptors came from a woman aged 35 to 49 in good health and CMV-seronegative.

The chain links TRBV15 to TRBJ1-1; D is undetermined. V lost 6 bases to trimming and J lost 1 base, with 18 bases between them. Germline assignment: CDR1 LNHNV and CDR2 YYDKDF (reference sequence). The CDR3 runs to 16 residues. Here the CDR3 DNA reads TGTGCCACCAGGATTAGACGCGGCAGTCGGAACACTGAAGCTTTCTTT. This translates into CATRIRRGSRNTEAFF.

This clone was observed a few times. The chain employs TRBV7-9 and TRBJ2-5; TRBD2 agrees at 13 bases. Germline V gene data show CDR1 as SEHNR and CDR2 as FQNEAQ (reference sequence). CDR3 length: 15 amino acids. With V trimmed by 5 bases and J by 3 bases, 3 bases remained unmatched. CDR3: CASSHGTSGEETQYF. The CDR3 nucleotides are TGTGCCAGCAGCCACGGGACTAGCGGGGAAGAGACCCAGTACTTC. Variable domain in full (rest from reference TRBV7-9 and TRBJ2-5): DTGVSQNPRHKITKRGQNVTFRCDPISEHNRLYWYRQTLGQGPEFLTYFQNEAQLEKSRLLSDRFSAERPKGSFSTLEIQRTEQGDSAMYLCASSHGTSGEETQYFGPGTRLLVL.

J is TRBJ2-3 and V is TRBV6-1; 10 positions match TRBD1. The junction had 4 bases not matched to a gene; V was cut back by 9 bases and J by 4 bases. This CDR3 has 13 residues. Per germline, CDR1 MNHNS and CDR2 SASEGT. CDR3 residues: CARGDRGADTQYF. In DNA form, the CDR3 reads TGTGCCAGGGGGGACAGGGGAGCAGATACGCAGTATTTT.

This clone occurred a few times. V and J are TRBV25-1 and TRBJ2-5; tentative D call: TRBD1 (6 bases). The V and J ends lost 4 bases and 3 bases respectively, with 9 bases between them. Germline CDR1 is MGHDK and CDR2 is SYGVNS. The CDR3 consists of 13 residues. This CDR3 is CASSAWTEETQYF. The CDR3 DNA is TGTGCCAGCAGTGCCTGGACAGAAGAGACCCAGTACTTC.

In this sample, this clone turned up once. The chain links TRBV5-1 to TRBJ2-1, with D perhaps matching TRBD2 (7 bases). The germline gives CDR1 SGHRS, CDR2 YFSETQ. CDR3 size: 13 residues. Trimming left V 0 bases short and J 8 bases short, with 9 bases between. CDR3 bases: TGCGCCAGCAGCTTGGGGGGGGGCGATGAGCAGTTCTTC. This encodes CASSLGGGDEQFF.

This clone was seen more than once but under ten times. V gene TRBV5-6 combines with J gene TRBJ1-3; maybe TRBD1 (5 bases). This CDR3 spans 16 amino acids. CDR1 is SGHDT and CDR2 is YYEEEE in the germline V gene. Trimming removed 4 bases at V and 6 bases at J, with 20 bases between. CDR3 amino acids: CASSPMYRGTSNTIYF. CDR3 DNA sequence: TGTGCCAGCAGCCCGATGTACCGGGGGACTTCAAACACCATATATTTT.

This clone occurred once. J is TRBJ1-4 and V is TRBV28; D possibly corresponds to TRBD1 (6 bases). The CDR3 length is 14 residues. With 6 bases removed from V and 4 bases from J, the gap between germline ends came to 12 bases. CDR1 and CDR2 from the germline V gene are MDHEN and SYDVKM. CDR3 in amino acids: CASSRGQYNEKLFF. Here the CDR3 DNA reads TGTGCCAGCAGCCGAGGACAGTATAATGAAAAACTGTTTTTT.

This clone was picked up a small number of times. The rearrangement links TRBV5-4 to TRBJ2-5, with 14 bases that match TRBD2. V gave up 2 bases and J gave up 5 bases; unmatched junction bases: 5. Germline CDR1 is SGHNT and CDR2 is YYREEE (reference sequence). This CDR3 contains 16 residues. The CDR3 coding sequence is TGTGCCAGCAGCTTTCCGGGACTAGCGGGGGTTGAGACCCAGTACTTC. Protein: CASSFPGLAGVETQYF.

The chain couples TRBV14 to TRBJ1-2; D is undetermined. Germline CDR1 reads SGHDN; CDR2 reads FVKESK. This CDR3 region has 10 residues. Trimming took 2 bases from V and 12 from J, leaving 7 bases between them. The CDR3 here is CASSQQSHTF. The CDR3 DNA follows: TGTGCCAGCAGCCAACAAAGCCACACCTTC.

V gene TRBV2 combines with J gene TRBJ2-1; tentatively, D is TRBD1 (5 bases). The CDR3 runs to 17 residues. Trimming removed 2 bases at V and 7 bases at J, with 21 bases between. Germline CDR1 reads SNHLY; CDR2 reads FYNNEI. As DNA, the CDR3 is TGTGCCAGCAGTGAAAGGGGATTAATGATGGGGAATAATGAGCAGTTCTTC. This sequence encodes CASSERGLMMGNNEQFF. The full variable domain, in which reference TRBV2 and TRBJ2-1 provide the parts outside the CDR3, is EPEVTQTPSHQVTQMGQEVILRCVPISNHLYFYWYRQILGQKVEFLVSFYNNEISEKSEIFDDQFSVERPDGSNFTLKIRSTKLEDSAMYFCASSERGLMMGNNEQFFGPGTRLTVL.

The rearrangement uses TRBV21-1 and TRBJ1-2; the D call in the table, TRBD1, was not verified against the DNA. TRBV21-1 is noted as a pseudogene. The CDR3 contains 15 residues. The CDR3 loop is CASSTQDRRPYGYTF. The DNA for the CDR3 is TGTGCCAGCAGCACCCAGGACAGGCGGCCCTATGGCTACACCTTC.

The chain carries TRBV6-6 and TRBJ2-7, with D unclear. Germline V gene data show CDR1 as MNHNY and CDR2 as SVGAGI (reference sequence). The CDR3 loop spans 14 amino acids. Trimming cost V 6 bases and J 0 bases, with 12 bases left between them. CDR3 coding DNA: TGTGCCAGCAGCCTACGCGGTTACTCCTACGAGCAGTACTTC. Its protein product is CASSLRGYSYEQYF.

The chain has TRBV19 and TRBJ2-2, with a tentative D call TRBD2 (5 bases). CDR1 and CDR2 (germline): LNHDA, SQIVND (reference sequence). This CDR3 has 14 amino acids. V was clipped by 9 bases and J by 3 bases, with 14 bases between them. CDR3 bases: TGTGCCAGCTCGCCGGGAAGGGACACCGGGGAGCTGTTTTTT. Protein product: CASSPGRDTGELFF.

This clone showed up just once. The rearrangement uses TRBV5-1 and TRBJ2-3, with 11 positions matching TRBD2. Trimming at V came to 6 bases and at J to 6 bases, leaving 9 bases not matched to a gene. Germline values: CDR1 SGHRS, CDR2 YFSETQ. This CDR3 is 15 amino acids long. The CDR3 here is CASTSVAGGPDTQYF. The CDR3 coding sequence is TGCGCCAGCACCTCCGTAGCGGGGGGGCCTGATACGCAGTATTTT.

The V and J genes are TRBV7-2 and TRBJ2-1; D perhaps matches TRBD2 (5 bases). Germline V CDR1 and CDR2: SGHTA, FQGNSA. The CDR3 covers 16 residues. Deletions cut 5 bases from V and 6 bases from J, with 20 bases between. CDR3 residues: CASSQGWSSGFNEQFF. The CDR3 region has the DNA TGTGCCAGCAGCCAAGGTTGGTCAAGCGGATTCAATGAGCAGTTCTTC.

This clone is a singleton in its sample. The chain couples TRBV9 to TRBJ1-3; D not certain. Trimming removed 0 bases at V and 3 bases at J, with 10 bases between. This CDR3 is built from 15 residues. CDR1 SGDLS and CDR2 YYNGEE come from the germline V gene. The DNA for the CDR3 is TGTGCCAGCAGCGTAGTTGAGGGTTATGGAAACACCATATATTTT. Encoded protein: CASSVVEGYGNTIYF.

V and J are TRBV9 and TRBJ2-1; 9 positions match TRBD2. Germline assignment: CDR1 SGDLS and CDR2 YYNGEE. Trimming took 4 bases from V and 4 from J; bases not matched to a gene: 9. This CDR3 contains 16 residues. CDR3 residues: CASSPQTAGGYNEQFF. The CDR3 bases are TGTGCCAGCAGCCCTCAAACAGCGGGGGGTTACAATGAGCAGTTCTTC.

The chain couples TRBV27 to TRBJ2-1; tentatively, D is TRBD2 (7 bases). The CDR3 spans 14 residues. Trimming removed 0 bases from V and 12 bases from J, with 15 bases in between. The V gene's germline CDR1 is MNHEY and CDR2 SMNVEV (reference sequence). CDR3 coding DNA: TGTGCCAGCAGTTTATCGAGGGGGGGCGGGTGGCAGTTCTTC. This encodes CASSLSRGGGWQFF.

This clone was recorded a few times. V and J are TRBV19 and TRBJ2-7; D is ambiguous. Per the germline V gene, CDR1 is LNHDA and CDR2 is SQIVND (reference sequence). Trimming stripped 5 bases from V and 6 bases from J, with 20 bases between. The CDR3 has 15 residues. The CDR3 reads CASSSPGSLRGEQYF. The DNA for the CDR3 is TGTGCCAGTAGTTCCCCCGGATCCCTACGAGGCGAGCAGTACTTC.

The chain employs TRBV2 and TRBJ1-2; no clear D gene. The CDR3 consists of 14 residues. Germline assignment: CDR1 SNHLY and CDR2 FYNNEI. V was pared by 4 bases and J by 4 bases, with 13 bases between. In nucleotides, the CDR3 is TGTGCCAGCAGTGGGCCGGGTATGGGCTATGGCTACACCTTC. It translates to CASSGPGMGYGYTF.

The chain is built from TRBV7-2 and TRBJ2-4; weak D call: TRBD2 (5 bases). The V end was cut by 4 bases, the J end by 0 bases, with 10 bases between. CDR1 and CDR2 from the germline V gene are SGHTA and FQGNSA. The CDR3 totals 15 residues. The DNA for the CDR3 is TGTGCCAGCAGCTCTCCGGGGATAGCCAAAAACATTCAGTACTTC. Amino acids: CASSSPGIAKNIQYF.

The genes are TRBV7-2 and TRBJ2-4; weak D call: TRBD1 (6 bases). V dropped 0 bases and J dropped 12 bases, with 12 bases sitting between them. There are 13 residues in the CDR3. CDR1 SGHTA and CDR2 FQGNSA come from the germline V gene. The CDR3 is CASSLARTVHQYF. The DNA of the CDR3 is TGTGCCAGCAGCTTAGCGCGGACAGTTCATCAGTACTTC.